Listed below are T cell receptor beta chains from one sample, sequenced in a study of T cells after yellow fever vaccination. TCRdb fed the 5' RACE reads into MiXCR, producing one record per CDR3 protein. The table records about 75,000 distinct CDR3 sequences, more than 5.5% of them present only once. The specimen was CD8+ T cells sorted from PBMCs, collected around 10 days after the first yellow fever vaccination. The receptors were gathered from a man between 18 and 29 years old who received the YFV17D yellow fever vaccine. CDR3s include the opening cysteine and the closing phenylalanine or tryptophan. The D gene is left open where the match is weak. Expanded clones are given a class, and other clones once, few, many or no size at all.

j_call,v_call,clone_size,d_call,cdr3_nt,cdr3_aa
TRBJ2-1,TRBV15,many,.,TGTGCCACCAGCAGAAGTCGGGACAACTACAATGAGCAGTTCTTC,CATSRSRDNYNEQFF
TRBJ2-2,TRBV2,medium-sized,.,TGTGCCAGCCTATCAATGGGGCAGGGGGGATACACCGGGGAGCTGTTTTTT,CASLSMGQGGYTGELFF
TRBJ1-2,TRBV7-9,few,.,TGTGCCAGCAGCTTATTGGACAGTCCCTATGGCTACACCTTC,CASSLLDSPYGYTF
TRBJ1-1,TRBV4-1,few,TRBD1,TGCGCCAGCAGCCACAACAGGGGAGATCGAGCTTTCTTT,CASSHNRGDRAFF
TRBJ2-1,TRBV7-2,many,.,TGTGCCAGCAGCTCTAGCGCGTATGAGCAGTTCTTC,CASSSSAYEQFF
TRBJ1-2,TRBV4-3,many,TRBD1,TGCGCCAGCAGCCAAGACCAAGGCGACAGGGGATTCTATGGCTACACCTTC,CASSQDQGDRGFYGYTF
TRBJ1-4,TRBV2,many,.,TGTGCCAGTCGGTGGAGCGAAACTAATGAAAAACTGTTTTTT,CASRWSETNEKLFF
TRBJ1-5,TRBV14,few,.,TGTGCCAGCAGCCGCCGGACAGCGGATGGTTATAGCAATCAGCCCCAGCATTTT,CASSRRTADGYSNQPQHF
TRBJ1-2,TRBV6-2/TRBV6-3,many,.,TGTGCCAGCATCCGAGACTTGAGTGGAGGCTACACCTTC,CASIRDLSGGYTF
TRBJ1-5,TRBV6-2/TRBV6-3,many,.,TGTGCCAGCAGTTCCTTACTGGGCAATCAGCCCCAGCATTTT,CASSSLLGNQPQHF
TRBJ2-7,TRBV4-2,many,.,TGTGCCAGCAGCCACCTGGGGGGGGCCGGTGAAGAGCAGTACTTC,CASSHLGGAGEEQYF
TRBJ2-1,TRBV19,.,.,TGTGCCAGTAGTATTCATGGCGGCGTTAGGAATGAGCAGTTCTTC,CASSIHGGVRNEQFF